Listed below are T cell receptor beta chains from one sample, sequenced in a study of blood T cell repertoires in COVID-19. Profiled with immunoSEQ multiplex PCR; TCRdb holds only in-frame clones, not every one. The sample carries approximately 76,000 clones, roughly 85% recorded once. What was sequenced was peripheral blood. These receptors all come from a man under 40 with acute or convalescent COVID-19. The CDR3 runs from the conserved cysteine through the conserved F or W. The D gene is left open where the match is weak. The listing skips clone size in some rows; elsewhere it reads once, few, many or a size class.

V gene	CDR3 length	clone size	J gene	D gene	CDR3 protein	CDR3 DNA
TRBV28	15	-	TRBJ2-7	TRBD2	CASTFSGSLSYEQYF	TGTGCCAGCACCTTTAGCGGGAGTTTATCCTACGAGCAGTACTTC
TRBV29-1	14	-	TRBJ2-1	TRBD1	CSVEETGNYNEQFF	TGCAGCGTTGAGGAGACAGGGAATTACAATGAGCAGTTCTTC
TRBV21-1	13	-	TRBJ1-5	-	CASTGLQRGPQHF	TGTGCCAGCACCGGGCTCCAAAGGGGGCCCCAGCATTTT
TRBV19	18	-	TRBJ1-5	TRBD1	CASSTTIFTRGLNQPQHF	TGTGCCAGTAGTACCACAATATTCACTAGGGGGCTTAATCAGCCCCAGCATTTT
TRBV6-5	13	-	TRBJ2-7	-	CASVGRVSYEQYF	TGTGCCAGCGTGGGCAGGGTCTCCTACGAGCAGTACTTC
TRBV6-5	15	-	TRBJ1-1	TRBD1	CASSYSRGVNTEAFF	TGTGCCAGCAGTTACTCCAGGGGGGTGAACACTGAAGCTTTCTTT
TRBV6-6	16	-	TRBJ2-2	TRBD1	CASRRPTGGGTGELFF	TGTGCCAGCAGACGACCGACAGGGGGCGGCACCGGGGAGCTGTTTTTT
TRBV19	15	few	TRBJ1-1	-	CASSTPDKMNTEAFF	TGTGCCAGTAGTACCCCGGACAAAATGAACACTGAAGCTTTCTTT
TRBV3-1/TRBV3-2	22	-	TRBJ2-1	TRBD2	CASSPLRQSGLAGAGSYNEQFF	TGTGCCAGCAGCCCGCTGCGACAATCGGGACTAGCGGGGGCAGGTTCCTACAATGAGCAGTTCTTC
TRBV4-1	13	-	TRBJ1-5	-	CASTSSPGQPQHF	TGCGCCAGCACTTCTTCCCCGGGTCAGCCCCAGCATTTT
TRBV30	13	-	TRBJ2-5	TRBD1	CAWCRDSRETQYF	TGTGCCTGGTGCCGGGACAGCAGAGAGACCCAGTACTTC
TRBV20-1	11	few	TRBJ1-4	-	CSAREGEKLFF	TGCAGTGCTAGGGAGGGTGAAAAACTGTTTTTT
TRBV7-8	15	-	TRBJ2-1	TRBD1	CASSSPGTGHNEQFF	TGTGCCAGCAGCTCGCCAGGGACAGGGCACAATGAGCAGTTCTTC
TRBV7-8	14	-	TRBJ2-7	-	CASSLGTAYYEQYF	TGTGCCAGCAGCTTAGGGACAGCTTACTACGAGCAGTACTTC
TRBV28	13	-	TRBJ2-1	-	CASSLSGYNEQFF	TGTGCCAGCAGTTTGTCGGGTTACAATGAGCAGTTCTTC
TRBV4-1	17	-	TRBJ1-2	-	CASSQDTLLGEDYGYTF	TGCGCCAGCAGCCAAGACACACTTCTGGGGGAGGACTATGGCTACACCTTC
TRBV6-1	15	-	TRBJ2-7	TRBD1	CASSDSGQGTYEQYF	TGTGCCAGCAGTGATTCGGGACAGGGCACCTACGAGCAGTACTTC
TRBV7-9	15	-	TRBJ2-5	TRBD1	CASSLPDRDQETQYF	TGTGCCAGCAGCTTACCGGACAGGGACCAAGAGACCCAGTACTTC
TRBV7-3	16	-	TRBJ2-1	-	CASSFSGTALYNEQFF	TGTGCCAGCAGCTTTAGCGGTACTGCTCTCTACAATGAGCAGTTCTTC
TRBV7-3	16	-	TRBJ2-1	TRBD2	CASSLIAGVTYNEQFF	TGTGCCAGCAGCTTAATAGCGGGAGTTACCTACAATGAGCAGTTCTTC
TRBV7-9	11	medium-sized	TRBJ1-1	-	CASSRQGEAFF	TGTGCCAGCAGCAGGCAGGGTGAAGCTTTCTTT
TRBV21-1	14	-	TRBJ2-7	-	CASSKAQGIDEQYF	TGTGCCAGCAGCAAGGCTCAGGGTATCGACGAGCAGTACTTC
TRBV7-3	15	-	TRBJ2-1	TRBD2	CASSPLAGGFYEQFF	TGTGCCAGCAGCCCGCTAGCGGGAGGGTTCTATGAGCAGTTCTTC
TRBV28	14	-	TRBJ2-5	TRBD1	CASGMTGALKTQYF	TGTGCCAGCGGAATGACAGGGGCATTAAAGACCCAGTACTTC
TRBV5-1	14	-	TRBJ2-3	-	CASSFPELGWTQYF	TGCGCCAGCAGCTTCCCGGAACTAGGCTGGACGCAGTATTTT
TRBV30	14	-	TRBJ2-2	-	CAWKKQAATGELFF	TGTGCCTGGAAAAAACAGGCAGCGACCGGGGAGCTGTTTTTT
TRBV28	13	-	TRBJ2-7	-	CASGLANSYEQYF	TGTGCCAGCGGCCTAGCGAACTCCTACGAGCAGTACTTC
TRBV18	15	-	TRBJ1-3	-	CASSPLDYSGNTIYF	TGTGCCAGCTCACCGCTAGACTACTCTGGAAACACCATATATTTT
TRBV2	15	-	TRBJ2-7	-	CASSAGAGSDYEQYF	TGTGCCAGCAGTGCGGGTGCAGGGTCAGACTACGAGCAGTACTTC
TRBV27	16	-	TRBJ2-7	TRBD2	CASSSFPGTRGDQQYF	TGTGCCAGCAGCTCCTTCCCCGGGACTAGGGGAGATCAGCAGTACTTC
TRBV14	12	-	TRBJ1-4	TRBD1	CASSLQGVRLFF	TGTGCCAGCAGCTTACAGGGGGTTCGACTGTTTTTT
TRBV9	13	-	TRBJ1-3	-	CASSRGVGNTIYF	TGTGCCAGCAGTCGGGGAGTGGGAAACACCATATATTTT
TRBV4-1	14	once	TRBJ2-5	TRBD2	CASSPVAGIETQYF	TGCGCCAGCAGCCCCGTAGCGGGAATAGAGACCCAGTACTTC
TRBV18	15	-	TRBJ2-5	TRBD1	CASTPRTGGKETQYF	TGTGCCAGCACACCCCGGACAGGGGGCAAAGAGACCCAGTACTTC
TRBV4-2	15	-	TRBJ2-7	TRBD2	CASSQDIAGGYEQYF	TGTGCCAGCAGCCAAGACATAGCGGGAGGGTACGAGCAGTACTTC
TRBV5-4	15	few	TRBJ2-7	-	CASSFGGDGSYEQYF	TGTGCCAGCAGCTTCGGAGGGGATGGGTCCTACGAGCAGTACTTC
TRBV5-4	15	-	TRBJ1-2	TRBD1	CASSPPRDRTIGYTF	TGTGCCAGCAGCCCACCCCGGGACAGGACAATAGGCTACACCTTC
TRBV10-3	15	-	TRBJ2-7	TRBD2	CAISGTGGSSYEQYF	TGTGCCATCAGTGGGACGGGGGGTAGCTCCTACGAGCAGTACTTC
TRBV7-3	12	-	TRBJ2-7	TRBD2	CASSPGGDEQYF	TGTGCCAGCAGCCCCGGGGGGGACGAGCAGTACTTC
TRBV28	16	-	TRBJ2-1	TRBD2	CASSLGLAGPHNEQFF	TGTGCCAGCAGTTTAGGTCTAGCGGGGCCCCACAATGAGCAGTTCTTC
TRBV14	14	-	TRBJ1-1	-	CASSPTQMNTEAFF	TGTGCCAGCAGCCCGACACAGATGAACACTGAAGCTTTCTTT
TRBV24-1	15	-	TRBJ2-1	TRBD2	CATSENSGSLDEQFF	TGTGCCACCAGTGAGAATAGCGGGAGTCTCGATGAGCAGTTCTTC
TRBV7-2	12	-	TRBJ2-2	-	CASSDFVRELFF	TGTGCCAGCAGCGACTTTGTTAGGGAGCTGTTTTTT
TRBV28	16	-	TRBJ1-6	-	CASSSSRRIWNSPLHF	TGTGCCAGCAGTTCGTCGAGGAGGATTTGGAATTCACCCCTCCACTTT
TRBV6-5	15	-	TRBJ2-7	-	CASGGGRPLSYEQYF	TGTGCCAGCGGCGGAGGGAGACCTCTCTCCTACGAGCAGTACTTC